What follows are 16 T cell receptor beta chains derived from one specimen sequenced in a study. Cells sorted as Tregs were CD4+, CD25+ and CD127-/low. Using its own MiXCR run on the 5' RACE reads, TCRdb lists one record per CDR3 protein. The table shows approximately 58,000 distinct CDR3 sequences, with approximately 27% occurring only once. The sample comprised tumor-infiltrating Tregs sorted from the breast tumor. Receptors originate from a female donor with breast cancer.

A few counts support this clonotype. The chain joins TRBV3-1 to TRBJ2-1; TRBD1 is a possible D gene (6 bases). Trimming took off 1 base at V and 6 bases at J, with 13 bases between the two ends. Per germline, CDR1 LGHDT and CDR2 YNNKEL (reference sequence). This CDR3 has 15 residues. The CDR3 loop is CASSQGLLGGNEQFF. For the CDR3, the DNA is TGTGCCAGCAGCCAAGGCTTACTAGGGGGCAATGAGCAGTTCTTC.

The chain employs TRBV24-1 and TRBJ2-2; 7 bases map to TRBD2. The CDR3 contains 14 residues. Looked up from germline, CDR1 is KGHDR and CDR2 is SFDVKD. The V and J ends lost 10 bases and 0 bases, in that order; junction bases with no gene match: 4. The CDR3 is CATERDSNTGELFF. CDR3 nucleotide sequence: TGTGCCACGGAGCGGGACTCGAACACCGGGGAGCTGTTTTTT.

The CDR3 spells CASSSTPGQGSSGNTIYF. The CDR3 coding sequence is TGCGCCAGCAGCTCCACTCCGGGACAGGGAAGTTCTGGAAACACCATATATTTT. J is TRBJ1-3 and V is TRBV5-1; 9 bases are a match to TRBD1. The CDR3 has 18 residues. Germline CDR1 is SGHRS and CDR2 is YFSETQ. The junction had 11 bases not matched to a gene; V was cut back by 3 bases and J by 1 base.

CDR3 sequence (DNA): TGTGCCAGCAGTGAAGAGAGGGGTGTGGGGGAGCTGTTTTTT. This sequence encodes CASSEERGVGELFF. J is TRBJ2-2 and V is TRBV2; D may match TRBD1 or TRBD2 (5 bases each). Trimming shortened V by 1 base and J by 8 bases, and 11 bases separated the two germline ends. Germline CDR1 is SNHLY and CDR2 is FYNNEI. The CDR3 contains 14 residues.

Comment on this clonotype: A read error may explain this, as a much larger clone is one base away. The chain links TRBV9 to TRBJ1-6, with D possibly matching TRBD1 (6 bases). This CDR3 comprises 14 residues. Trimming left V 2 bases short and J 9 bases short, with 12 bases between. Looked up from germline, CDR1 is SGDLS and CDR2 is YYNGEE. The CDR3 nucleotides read TGTGCCAGCAGCGTGGGGGCACAGAGTTCACCCCTCCACTTT. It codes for CASSVGAQSSPLHF.

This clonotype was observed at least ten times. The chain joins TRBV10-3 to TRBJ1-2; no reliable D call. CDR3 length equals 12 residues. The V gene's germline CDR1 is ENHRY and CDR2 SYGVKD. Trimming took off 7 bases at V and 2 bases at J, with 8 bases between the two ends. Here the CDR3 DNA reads TGTGCCATCAAAGGGCGGAACTATGGCTACACCTTC. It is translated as CAIKGRNYGYTF.

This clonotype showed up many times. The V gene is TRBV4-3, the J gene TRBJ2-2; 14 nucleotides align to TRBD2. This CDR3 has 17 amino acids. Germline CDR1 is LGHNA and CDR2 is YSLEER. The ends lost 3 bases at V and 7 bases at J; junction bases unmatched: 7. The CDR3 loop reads CASSQEGLAGAGGELFF. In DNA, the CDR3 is TGCGCCAGCAGCCAGGAGGGACTAGCGGGAGCCGGCGGGGAGCTGTTTTTT.

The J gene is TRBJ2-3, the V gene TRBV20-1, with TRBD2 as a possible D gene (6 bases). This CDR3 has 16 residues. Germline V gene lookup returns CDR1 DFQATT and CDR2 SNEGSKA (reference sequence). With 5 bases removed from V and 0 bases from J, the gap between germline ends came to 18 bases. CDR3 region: CSAAGTGSTSTDTQYF. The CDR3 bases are TGCAGTGCTGCCGGGACTGGAAGTACTAGCACAGATACGCAGTATTTT.

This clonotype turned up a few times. The CDR3 region has the DNA TGCGCCAGCAGTCAAAGGACATACAAGAACACCGGGGAGCTGTTTTTT. Translating gives CASSQRTYKNTGELFF. V is TRBV5-1 and J is TRBJ2-2, with TRBD1 as a possible D gene (5 bases). Germline assignment: CDR1 SGHRS and CDR2 YFSETQ. Deletions cut 5 bases from V and 1 base from J, with 15 bases between. The CDR3 runs to 16 residues.

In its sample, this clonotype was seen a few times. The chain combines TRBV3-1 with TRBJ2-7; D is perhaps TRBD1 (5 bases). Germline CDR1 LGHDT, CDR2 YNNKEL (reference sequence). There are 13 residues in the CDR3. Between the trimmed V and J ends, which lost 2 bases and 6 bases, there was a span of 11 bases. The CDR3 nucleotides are TGTGCCAGCAGCCAATATACAGGCGGCGAGCAGTACTTC. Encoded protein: CASSQYTGGEQYF.

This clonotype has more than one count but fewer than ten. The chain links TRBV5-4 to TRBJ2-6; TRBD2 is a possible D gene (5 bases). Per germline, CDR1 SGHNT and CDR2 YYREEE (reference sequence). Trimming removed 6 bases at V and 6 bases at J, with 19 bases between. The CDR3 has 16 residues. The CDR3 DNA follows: TGTGCCAGCACAAGGAGGTCACCTCTCAAGGCCAACGTCCTGACTTTC. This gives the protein CASTRRSPLKANVLTF.

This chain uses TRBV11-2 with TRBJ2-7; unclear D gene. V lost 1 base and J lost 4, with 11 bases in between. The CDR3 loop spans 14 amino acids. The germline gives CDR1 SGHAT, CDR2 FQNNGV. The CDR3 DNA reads TGTGCCAGCAGCTTAGGCTCAGGCTTATACGAGCAGTACTTC. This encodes CASSLGSGLYEQYF.

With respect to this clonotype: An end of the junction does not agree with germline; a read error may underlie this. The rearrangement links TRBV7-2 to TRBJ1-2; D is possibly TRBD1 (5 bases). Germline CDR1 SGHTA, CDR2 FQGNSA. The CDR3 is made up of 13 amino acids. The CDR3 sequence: CASSLVGVYGYTF. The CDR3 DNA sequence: TGTGCTAGCAGCTTAGTAGGGGTCTATGGCTACACCTTC.

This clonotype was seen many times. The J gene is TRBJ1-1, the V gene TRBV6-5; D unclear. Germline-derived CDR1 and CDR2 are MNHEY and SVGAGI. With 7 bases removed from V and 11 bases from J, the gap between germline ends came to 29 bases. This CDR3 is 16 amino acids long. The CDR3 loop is CASTNAPAIVGSLAFF. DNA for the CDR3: TGTGCCAGCACCAATGCACCCGCGATTGTAGGGTCACTGGCTTTCTTT.

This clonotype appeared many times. The CDR3 DNA reads TGTGCCAGCAGCCAAGACCCTAGCGGCCGGGGGCAGACCCAGTACTTC. It encodes CASSQDPSGRGQTQYF. The gene calls are TRBV4-2 and TRBJ2-5; D perhaps matches TRBD2 (7 bases). Germline CDR1 reads LGHNA; CDR2 reads YNFKEQ. The CDR3 has 16 amino acids. The ends were cut back, 0 bases at V and 6 bases at J, with 17 bases in the middle.

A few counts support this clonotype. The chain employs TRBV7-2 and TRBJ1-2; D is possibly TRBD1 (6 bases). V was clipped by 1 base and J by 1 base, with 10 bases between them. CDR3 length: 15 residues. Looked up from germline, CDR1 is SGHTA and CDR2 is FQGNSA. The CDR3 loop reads CASSLDWTVNYGYTF. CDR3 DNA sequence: TGTGCCAGCAGCTTAGATTGGACAGTTAACTATGGCTACACCTTC. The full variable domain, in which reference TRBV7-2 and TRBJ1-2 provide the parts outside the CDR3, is GAGVSQSPSNKVTEKGKDVELRCDPISGHTALYWYRQSLGQGLEFLIYFQGNSAPDKSGLPSDRFSAERTGGSVSTLTIQRTQQEDSAVYLCASSLDWTVNYGYTFGSGTRLTVV.